This TCR beta chain comes out of a study of beta chain features in type 1 diabetes. Findings of the study overall: A closer apparent resemblance between naive, central memory and Treg TCRB repertoires was seen in patients than in healthy donors. For Type 1 diabetes patients, all four CD4+ subsets carried TCRB CDR3s that were moderately but significantly shorter. Equally in patients and controls, shorter templates might have been favored by PCR. Small HLA sub-analyses could not settle whether HLA shapes TCRB rearrangement.

Of the isolated RNA, all was reverse transcribed, and so the sequenced material was expressed TCRB transcripts. Using immunoSEQ multiplex PCR, the repertoire was profiled, and TCRdb retains in-frame clones only, with some absent. The repertoire includes about 240,000 clones, around a quarter of them detected once, and 3% to 4% sits in the top ten. The germline gives CDR1 SQVTM, CDR2 ANQGSEA. The CDR3 totals 14 residues. Deletions cut 7 bases from V and 1 base from J, with 14 bases between. This clone has ten or more counts. No antigen is known for it. Sequenced sample: central memory CD4+ T cells from blood. This clonotype was obtained from a man aged 25-45 years in good health. The J gene is TRBJ2-4, the V gene TRBV29-1; TRBD1 or TRBD2 may be the D gene (6 bases each). DNA for the CDR3: TGCAGCGCGATAGGGGGGACGGCCAAAAACATTCAGTACTTC. This sequence encodes CSAIGGTAKNIQYF.